This section outlines one T cell receptor beta chain sequence together with its context. Methods used by the authors: The authors estimated nucleated cell counts from reference gene primer amplification. Profiled with immunoSEQ multiplex PCR; TCRdb holds only in-frame clones, not every one. D and trimming come from the DNA, and the V and J calls and clone size come from that table. The table lists 200,000 to 250,000 clones, approximately 83% of them singletons. CDR1 is SGDLS and CDR2 is YYNGEE in the germline V gene. J gave up 6 bases and V 0 bases, and 19 bases lay outside the gene matches. The CDR3 loop spans 20 amino acids. The sample belongs to a study of blood T cell repertoires in COVID-19. Study-wide background: Samples taken during acute and convalescent COVID-19 were collected in the United States, Italy and Spain. In each case, the material was cDNA or gDNA derived from T cells, B-cell-depleted T cells, or PBMCs.

Material for sequencing was peripheral blood. The source is a human donor in a cohort sampled during active COVID-19. The chain is built from TRBV9 and TRBJ2-3; 10 bases align to TRBD2. CDR3 residues: CASSVVGQAGGPRSGDTQYF. CDR3 DNA sequence: TGTGCCAGCAGCGTAGTAGGTCAAGCGGGGGGGCCGAGGTCAGGGGATACGCAGTATTTT.